What follows is one T cell receptor beta chain and its context. These data come from a study of blood T cell repertoires in COVID-19. Study summary: Some COVID-19 samples were acute and others convalescent; all came from the United States, Italy and Spain. T cells, B-cell-depleted T cells, or PBMCs supplied cDNA or gDNA.

In the study's own analysis: Amplification with reference gene primers provided the estimates of nucleated cell counts. Sequenced by immunoSEQ multiplex PCR; TCRdb stores in-frame clones only, minus some. D and trimming come from the DNA, and the V and J calls and clone size come from that table. Of approximately 90,000 clones in the sample, 60% to 85% were seen once. Germline loops: CDR1 SGHAT, CDR2 FQNNGV. V was cut by 0 bases and J by 3 bases, with 15 bases left in between. This CDR3 is built from 16 residues. V usage is TRBV11-2 and J usage is TRBJ2-7; D gene uncertain. The source of this sequence is a human donor in a cohort sampled during active COVID-19. Sequencing used peripheral blood. CDR3 in DNA: TGTGCCAGCAGCTTAGAAGAGGAGCAATTATACTACGAGCAGTACTTC. It yields the protein CASSLEEEQLYYEQYF.